This record concerns one T cell receptor beta chain sequence. How the authors handled the data: Using reference gene primer amplification, nucleated cell counts were estimated. This table comes from immunoSEQ multiplex PCR, and its TCRdb copy is limited to in-frame clones, with some not included. Clone size and V and J calls were adopted from that table, with D and trimming inferred from the DNA. The sample shows roughly 150,000 clones, 79% of them seen only once. These data are taken from a study of blood T cell repertoires in COVID-19. Study-wide background: PBMCs, B-cell-depleted T cells, or T cells were the source of the cDNA or gDNA that made up the material.

Seattle patients were enrolled while actively infected and followed longitudinally. From germline, CDR1 is LGHDT and CDR2 YNNKEL (reference sequence). This CDR3 comprises 14 residues. The junction had 2 bases not matched to a gene; V was cut back by 3 bases and J by 7 bases. The gene calls are TRBV3-1 (or the pseudogene TRBV3-2) and TRBJ1-4; 10 bases match TRBD1. The receptor's source is a woman aged 60-75 years with COVID-19, enrolled during active disease. Sequenced sample: peripheral blood. The CDR3 protein is CASSHGTGVEKLFF. In DNA, the CDR3 is TGTGCCAGCAGCCACGGGACAGGGGTTGAAAAACTGTTTTTT.